The present T cell receptor (beta chain) was sequenced within a study of persistence of HIV-infected CD4 T cells. Study-level background: The sample holds CD4+ T cells responsive to CMV or HIV-1 Gag.

V lost 5 bases to trimming and J lost 6 bases, with 14 bases between them. The CDR3 length is 14 residues. Germline CDR1 reads SEHNR; CDR2 reads FQNEAQ (reference sequence). The libraries were made with immunoSEQ version 4 in survey mode. Clones were read by immunoSEQ multiplex PCR, and TCRdb kept only the in-frame ones, dropping some. Of around 28,000 clones in the sample, more than 75% were seen once. Stimulation used about 9.5 ug/mL lysate from CMV-infected fibroblasts. Memory cells lacking CD40L and CD69 with high CD45RO were sorted. Adults with HIV-1 started suppressive ART while chronically infected. CD4+ T cell counts exceeded 400 cells/uL; CMV serology was positive. As concerns this clone: As yet, its antigen is unknown.

The sample consisted of CD4+ T cells sorted from PBMCs after roughly 19-hour stimulation, taken from a patient who received antiretroviral therapy. The J gene is TRBJ2-1, the V gene TRBV7-9; D may be TRBD2 (6 bases). This clonotype was sampled from an adult man with HIV who was CMV-seropositive. CDR3 DNA sequence: TGTGCCAGCAGCATCAGACCAGCGGGCAATGAGCAGTTCTTC. It encodes CASSIRPAGNEQFF.